The 29 T cell receptor beta chains presented below share a single source sample, sequenced in a study of CD8+ T cells in alopecia areata. TCR sequencing used cDNA made by reverse transcription of extracted RNA. Measured with immunoSEQ multiplex PCR; TCRdb has only the in-frame clones, and not every one. The sample records some 180,000 clones, about 61% being singletons. The specimen sequenced was CD8+ T cells sorted from blood. Receptors originate from a human donor in good health.

The V and J genes are TRBV5-6 and TRBJ2-6; D ambiguous. The CDR3 runs 15 residues. Deletions cut 4 bases from V and 1 base from J, with 9 bases between. Germline CDR1 SGHDT, CDR2 YYEEEE. CDR3 sequence (DNA): TGTGCCAGCAGCCCCCGGTGGTCTGGGGCCAACGTCCTGACTTTC. This codes for CASSPRWSGANVLTF. The full variable domain, with the rest looked up from reference TRBV5-6 and TRBJ2-6, is DAGVTQSPTHLIKTRGQQVTLRCSPKSGHDTVSWYQQALGQGPQFIFQYYEEEERQRGNFPDRFSGHQFPNYSSELNVNALLLGDSALYLCASSPRWSGANVLTFGAGSRLTVL.

The chain couples TRBV27 to TRBJ2-5; D perhaps matches TRBD1 (5 bases). V dropped 4 bases and J dropped 5 bases, with 17 bases sitting between them. The CDR3 length is 15 residues. CDR1 MNHEY and CDR2 SMNVEV come from the germline V gene (reference sequence). The CDR3 sequence: CASSSRMQGKETQYF. For the CDR3, the DNA is TGTGCCAGCAGTTCCCGTATGCAGGGCAAGGAGACCCAGTACTTC.

This CDR3 reads CASSQNRAGTEAFF. The DNA of the CDR3 is TGCGCCAGCAGCCAAAACAGGGCAGGGACTGAAGCTTTCTTT. The gene calls are TRBV4-1 and TRBJ1-1, with a weak D call TRBD1 (6 bases). Germline loops: CDR1 MGHRA, CDR2 YSYEKL. Deletions cut 2 bases from V and 5 bases from J, with 12 bases between. CDR3 length equals 14 residues.

In its sample, this clone was seen a few times. J is TRBJ2-7 and V is TRBV7-9; the D gene could be TRBD1 or TRBD2 (6 bases each). From germline, CDR1 is SEHNR and CDR2 FQNEAQ (reference sequence). Deletions cut 5 bases from V and 2 bases from J, with 19 bases between. CDR3 length: 16 amino acids. The CDR3 DNA follows: TGTGCCAGCAGCCACGGGACATCCCAGCGGGCCTACGAGCAGTACTTC. It translates to CASSHGTSQRAYEQYF.

The rearrangement uses TRBV30 and TRBJ2-5; tentatively, D is TRBD1 (7 bases). The germline V gene encodes CDR1 GTSNPN and CDR2 SVGIG (reference sequence). The V and J ends lost 2 bases and 4 bases respectively, with 14 bases between them. The CDR3 loop spans 14 amino acids. The CDR3 loop reads CAWSQGGMRETQYF. The CDR3 nucleotides are TGTGCCTGGAGTCAGGGGGGAATGCGAGAGACCCAGTACTTC.

The genes are TRBV7-6 and TRBJ2-1, with a weak D call TRBD1 (6 bases). Between the trimmed V and J ends, which lost 5 bases and 4 bases, there was a span of 18 bases. The length of the CDR3 is 16 residues. In germline, CDR1 is SGHVS, CDR2 FNYEAQ. DNA for the CDR3: TGTGCCAGCAGCCCGCAATCAGGGGATAATTACAATGAGCAGTTCTTC. Translated: CASSPQSGDNYNEQFF.

This rearrangement joins TRBV27 to TRBJ2-5; D is unclear. Germline V gives CDR1 MNHEY, CDR2 SMNVEV (reference sequence). CDR3 length equals 12 residues. V shed 6 bases and J shed 2 bases, with 7 bases lying between them. CDR3: CASRGGQETQYF. CDR3 coding DNA: TGTGCCAGCAGGGGCGGACAAGAGACCCAGTACTTC.

The chain is built from TRBV9 and TRBJ1-2; the match to TRBD1 covers 9 bases. The trim removed 4 bases at V and 4 bases at J, leaving 8 bases unmatched. Germline CDR1 is SGDLS and CDR2 is YYNGEE. The CDR3 loop spans 15 amino acids. The CDR3, as DNA: TGTGCCAGCAGCACCGACGGGACAGGGTCCTATGGCTACACCTTC. Residues: CASSTDGTGSYGYTF.

V and J are TRBV30 and TRBJ1-4, with unresolved D. V lost 2 bases and J lost 8, with 6 bases in between. Germline V gene sequence: CDR1 GTSNPN, CDR2 SVGIG (reference sequence). CDR3 length: 11 residues. The CDR3 DNA reads TGTGCCTGGAGTCTGGGGGAAAAACTGTTTTTT. Residues: CAWSLGEKLFF.

The CDR3 region has the DNA TGTGCCAGCAGTTACCCCGGGGACGGGGAAACAGATACGCAGTATTTT. Protein product: CASSYPGDGETDTQYF. This sequence joins TRBV6-5 and TRBJ2-3; D may be TRBD1 or TRBD2 (5 bases each). This CDR3 is built from 16 residues. Per the germline V gene, CDR1 is MNHEY and CDR2 is SVGAGI. V dropped 2 bases and J dropped 3 bases, with 15 bases sitting between them.

The chain joins TRBV4-1 to TRBJ2-7, with D hard to call. CDR3 length: 13 amino acids. Germline-derived CDR1 and CDR2 are MGHRA and YSYEKL. Deletions cut 4 bases from V and 2 bases from J, with 9 bases between. The CDR3 DNA sequence: TGCGCCAGCAGCCCTACCTCGGCCTACGAGCAGTACTTC. Translation gives CASSPTSAYEQYF.

This clone turned up a few times. This rearrangement joins TRBV5-4 to TRBJ2-2; D unresolved. V gave up 1 base and J gave up 4 bases, with 5 bases separating them. Germline loops: CDR1 SGHNT, CDR2 YYREEE (reference sequence). This CDR3 region has 13 residues. CDR3 in DNA: TGTGCCAGCAGCTTGTCAGTCACCGGGGAGCTGTTTTTT. Encoded protein: CASSLSVTGELFF.

This clone was found once. The rearrangement uses TRBV5-6 and TRBJ1-5; TRBD1 agrees at 7 bases. The V and J ends lost 4 bases and 4 bases, in that order; junction bases with no gene match: 8. CDR1 SGHDT and CDR2 YYEEEE come from the germline V gene. The CDR3 has 15 amino acids. The CDR3 DNA is TGTGCCAGCAGCGGGGGGACAGATTATAATCAGCCCCAGCATTTT. Its translation is CASSGGTDYNQPQHF.

Comments on this clone: Other DNA sequences from this sample encode an identical CDR3 as well. The J gene is TRBJ2-2, the V gene TRBV6-5, with a possible D match to TRBD1 (5 bases). CDR1 and CDR2 from the germline V gene are MNHEY and SVGAGI. This CDR3 comprises 14 residues. V was trimmed by 0 bases and J by 5 bases, leaving 7 bases between them. The CDR3 coding sequence is TGTGCCAGCAGTTACTCCAGGGTTACCGGGGAGCTGTTTTTT. Protein: CASSYSRVTGELFF.

The rearrangement uses TRBV5-5 and TRBJ2-5; no definite D call. The ends were cut back, 1 base at V and 5 bases at J, with 18 bases in the middle. CDR3 length: 16 residues. Per germline, CDR1 SGHKS and CDR2 YYEKEE (reference sequence). The CDR3 sequence: CASSLWGEGPRETQYF. CDR3 DNA sequence: TGTGCCAGCAGCTTGTGGGGTGAAGGCCCTCGGGAGACCCAGTACTTC. Supplemented by reference TRBV5-5 and TRBJ2-5, the full variable domain reads DAGVTQSPTHLIKTRGQQVTLRCSPISGHKSVSWYQQVLGQGPQFIFQYYEKEERGRGNFPDRFSARQFPNYSSELNVNALLLGDSALYLCASSLWGEGPRETQYFGPGTRLLVL.

The chain employs TRBV6-5 and TRBJ2-2; no firm D call. V was shortened by 10 bases and J by 7 bases, with 13 bases between the two germline ends. The CDR3 has 12 amino acids. Germline loops: CDR1 MNHEY, CDR2 SVGAGI. DNA of the CDR3: TGTGCCACCTCGCCCCGCCGCGGGGAGCTGTTTTTT. Protein product: CATSPRRGELFF.

J is TRBJ2-7 and V is TRBV11-2; 8 bases fit TRBD1. CDR1 and CDR2 from the germline V gene are SGHAT and FQNNGV. Germline trimming cut 7 bases from V and 2 bases from J; bases unmatched to any gene: 7. This CDR3 has 14 residues. The CDR3 DNA follows: TGTGCCAGCACCTTTGGGACAGGTCCCTACGAGCAGTACTTC. As protein: CASTFGTGPYEQYF.

The chain is built from TRBV29-1 and TRBJ1-2; perhaps TRBD1 as D (6 bases). With 5 bases removed from V and 5 bases from J, the gap between germline ends came to 12 bases. This CDR3 is built from 12 residues. CDR1 is SQVTM and CDR2 is ANQGSEA in the germline V gene. CDR3 nucleotide sequence: TGCAGCGTTCCGACAGGCGAATATGGCTACACCTTC. Its protein is CSVPTGEYGYTF.

The rearrangement links TRBV9 to TRBJ2-5, with TRBD2 matching over 10 bases. CDR1 and CDR2 (germline): SGDLS, YYNGEE. The CDR3 extends over 16 amino acids. The V gene end was trimmed by 0 bases and the J gene end by 6 bases; junction bases not matched to a gene: 8. The CDR3 bases are TGTGCCAGCAGCGTAGCTGCAGCGGGGGGGCCTCAGACCCAGTACTTC. Its translation: CASSVAAAGGPQTQYF.

This clone was seen once. The genes are TRBV11-2 and TRBJ2-5, with D tentatively TRBD2 (6 bases). CDR1 is SGHAT and CDR2 is FQNNGV in the germline V gene. Trimming removed 0 bases at V and 6 bases at J, with 20 bases between. The length of the CDR3 is 17 residues. The CDR3 spells CASSLEFSGPLIKTQYF. Written as DNA, the CDR3 is TGTGCCAGCAGCTTAGAATTTAGCGGCCCTCTAATAAAGACCCAGTACTTC. The full variable domain, completed using reference TRBV11-2 and TRBJ2-5, is EAGVAQSPRYKIIEKRQSVAFWCNPISGHATLYWYQQILGQGPKLLIQFQNNGVVDDSQLPKDRFSAERLKGVDSTLKIQPAKLEDSAVYLCASSLEFSGPLIKTQYFGPGTRLLVL.

This clone was detected once. V is TRBV11-2 and J is TRBJ1-5, with no clear D. Trimming stripped 0 bases from V and 5 bases from J, with 8 bases between. This CDR3 has 14 residues. Per the germline V gene, CDR1 is SGHAT and CDR2 is FQNNGV. The CDR3 here is CASSLEGYYQPQHF. The DNA of the CDR3 is TGTGCCAGCAGCTTAGAGGGCTACTATCAGCCCCAGCATTTT.

The chain couples TRBV7-9 to TRBJ2-2, with D uncertain. This CDR3 is built from 16 residues. Germline CDR1 and CDR2: SEHNR and FQNEAQ (reference sequence). Trimming shortened V by 3 bases and J by 0 bases, and 11 bases separated the two germline ends. The CDR3 DNA follows: TGTGCCAGCAGCTTGATTCTAGGACCGAACACCGGGGAGCTGTTTTTT. Translation gives CASSLILGPNTGELFF.

As to this clone: Additional DNA sequences in this sample encode the identical CDR3. This chain joins TRBV13 and TRBJ2-5; D might be TRBD2 (5 bases). V lost 4 bases to trimming and J lost 2 bases, with 11 bases between them. From germline, CDR1 is PRHDT and CDR2 FYEKMQ (reference sequence). This CDR3 comprises 14 residues. The CDR3: CASSSRRGQETQYF. CDR3 DNA: TGTGCCAGCAGCTCCAGGAGAGGGCAAGAGACCCAGTACTTC.

The gene calls are TRBV2 and TRBJ2-7; tentatively, D is TRBD1 (6 bases). Trimming took off 6 bases at V and 2 bases at J, with 14 bases between the two ends. This CDR3 has 14 amino acids. CDR1 SNHLY and CDR2 FYNNEI come from the germline V gene. The CDR3 sequence is CASRLGGAAYEQYF. The CDR3 nucleotides are TGTGCCAGCAGGCTAGGGGGTGCAGCCTACGAGCAGTACTTC. The variable domain in full, completed from reference TRBV2 and TRBJ2-7, reads EPEVTQTPSHQVTQMGQEVILRCVPISNHLYFYWYRQILGQKVEFLVSFYNNEISEKSEIFDDQFSVERPDGSNFTLKIRSTKLEDSAMYFCASRLGGAAYEQYFGPGTRLTVT.

In DNA form, the CDR3 reads TGTGCCACCCATTACACGGGACGCGGCTACACCTTC. Residues: CATHYTGRGYTF. The chain employs TRBV19 and TRBJ1-2; a weak D match, TRBD1 (5 bases). CDR3 length: 12 residues. V dropped 10 bases and J dropped 8 bases, with 17 bases sitting between them. Germline V CDR1 and CDR2: LNHDA, SQIVND (reference sequence).

This chain joins TRBV27 and TRBJ2-6; tentative D call: TRBD1 (6 bases). V shed 7 bases and J shed 2 bases, with 15 bases lying between them. The CDR3 is 16 amino acids. CDR1 and CDR2 from the germline V gene are MNHEY and SMNVEV (reference sequence). CDR3 sequence reads: CASTQQGDPGANVLTF. As DNA, the CDR3 is TGTGCCAGCACCCAACAGGGAGACCCTGGGGCCAACGTCCTGACTTTC.

The CDR3 DNA sequence: TGCGCCAGCAGCCAAGAACCGACAGGGAATGAAAAACTGTTTTTT. This translates into CASSQEPTGNEKLFF. This chain links TRBV4-1 with TRBJ1-4; 7 bases are shared with TRBD1. Germline V CDR1 and CDR2: MGHRA, YSYEKL. The CDR3 runs to 15 residues. The V segment lost 0 bases and the J segment 5 bases; nucleotides outside the gene matches: 3.

This rearrangement joins TRBV6-6 to TRBJ2-5, with D perhaps matching TRBD1 (6 bases). V was pared by 6 bases and J by 2 bases, with 16 bases between. Germline V lookup: CDR1 MNHNY, CDR2 SVGAGI (reference sequence). The CDR3 covers 15 residues. CDR3 protein: CASRTGTKNQETQYF. The CDR3 DNA reads as TGTGCCAGCAGAACAGGGACGAAGAATCAAGAGACCCAGTACTTC.

This sequence joins TRBV7-2 and TRBJ2-3; 13 nucleotides align to TRBD2. After removal of 8 bases from V and 3 bases from J, the junction contained 8 bases not matched to a gene. The germline V gene has CDR1 SGHTA and CDR2 FQGNSA. This CDR3 spans 16 amino acids. CDR3 amino acids: CASGLAGVQGTDTQYF. The CDR3 nucleotides are TGTGCCAGCGGACTAGCGGGGGTCCAAGGGACAGATACGCAGTATTTT.